This T cell receptor (beta chain) was captured in a study of cytomegalovirus exposure and HLA in healthy donors. Regarding the study as a whole: According to a subsequent analysis, TCR clusters identified in the first cohort showed a tendency to co-occur across the roughly 120 validation repertoires. Rare TCR sequences predominated, though certain public TCRs were found in many donors. Cytomegalovirus association was listed for 150 or so TCR beta chains.

This clone was counted once. Its cognate antigen is unknown. Clones were sequenced by immunoSEQ multiplex PCR, and TCRdb holds only the in-frame ones, with some missing. The data hold fewer than 200,000 clones, with about 85% observed a single time. Separation from the roughly 700-subject first cohort characterized the roughly 120-subject validation cohort, to which the donors belonged. CDR1 is MNHEY, CDR2 SMNVEV, per germline (reference sequence). Losses at the gene ends were 5 bases for V and 0 bases for J; bases not matched to a gene: 5. The CDR3 sequence is 15 residues long. The sequence was obtained from a man between 18 and 35 years old in good health and CMV-seropositive. V usage is TRBV27 and J usage is TRBJ2-7; 9 bases map to TRBD1. Sequences were obtained from PBMCs. CDR3 sequence reads: CASSKQGALSYEQYF. The DNA for the CDR3 is TGTGCCAGCAGTAAACAGGGGGCCCTCTCCTACGAGCAGTACTTC.